The 21 T cell receptor beta chains in this list originate from one sample, sequenced in a study of radiation and T cells in renal cell carcinoma (dated by TCRdb to 2019 to 2021). Libraries were prepared through the immunoSEQ multiplex PCR assay. Not all clones reach the TCRdb copy of this immuneACCESS table, which keeps in-frame sequences only. Checked studies attribute under half of the gap to unresolved V genes and leave the rest unexplained. Here the sample has 110,000 to 150,000 clones; 88% occur a single time. Around 11% of the sample comes from the top ten. The time point label of this sample denotes: baseline pretreatment blood. Reading the label with the study, this specimen's treatment or condition is: 15 Gy SBRT to primary tumor, nephrectomy 4 weeks later. This material consisted of blood, taken from a patient whose treatment included radiotherapy and nephrectomy. These TCRs come from a woman aged 45-65 years with renal cell carcinoma.

This rearrangement joins TRBV7-9 to TRBJ1-6; no firm D call. V lost 4 bases, J lost 7 bases, and 11 bases lay in between. The germline CDR1 and CDR2 sequences are SEHNR and FQNEAQ (reference sequence). CDR3 length: 14 residues. CDR3 bases: TGTGCCAGCAGCTGGGCGGGGAACAATTCACCCCTCCACTTT. It is translated as CASSWAGNNSPLHF.

DNA for the CDR3: TGTGCCAGCAGAACGACTAAACAGGGAATTGGTGGCTACACCTTC. It yields the protein CASRTTKQGIGGYTF. V is TRBV6-1 and J is TRBJ1-2; D is possibly TRBD1 (6 bases). The length of the CDR3 is 15 residues. Germline CDR1 is MNHNS and CDR2 is SASEGT. V was cut by 6 bases and J by 7 bases, with 21 bases left in between.

As DNA, the CDR3 is TGTGCCAGCACCACCCCCGGCAAGAACACTGAAGCTTTCTTT. It is translated as CASTTPGKNTEAFF. The gene calls are TRBV28 and TRBJ1-1; unclear D gene. The germline V gene encodes CDR1 MDHEN and CDR2 SYDVKM. The CDR3 loop spans 14 amino acids. Trimming shortened V by 7 bases and J by 1 base, and 13 bases separated the two germline ends.

CDR3 sequence reads: CASSPGGEMNTEAFF. The CDR3 coding sequence is TGTGCCAGCTCACCAGGGGGTGAGATGAACACTGAAGCTTTCTTT. The rearrangement uses TRBV18 and TRBJ1-1, with a possible D match to TRBD1 (5 bases). The CDR3 sequence is 15 residues long. The V end lost 2 bases, the J end lost 0 bases, and 10 bases lay between the germline ends. Germline CDR1 is KGHSH and CDR2 is LQKENI.

The V gene is TRBV7-9, the J gene TRBJ1-1; tentatively, D is TRBD1 (5 bases). The CDR3 contains 15 residues. Deletions cut 5 bases from V and 1 base from J, with 14 bases between. Germline V gene sequence: CDR1 SEHNR, CDR2 FQNEAQ (reference sequence). The CDR3 region has the DNA TGTGCCAGCAGCCCGACCCGGGGGACGAACACTGAAGCTTTCTTT. This codes for CASSPTRGTNTEAFF.

V and J are TRBV19 and TRBJ1-1, with D tentatively TRBD1 (5 bases). Trimming left V 3 bases short and J 3 bases short, with 8 bases between. CDR1 is LNHDA, CDR2 SQIVND, per germline (reference sequence). The CDR3 runs 13 residues. The CDR3 DNA sequence: TGTGCCAGTAGTATCCTGGGGGACACTGAAGCTTTCTTT. Translation gives CASSILGDTEAFF.

The chain couples TRBV7-2 to TRBJ2-2; no clear D. The germline CDR1 and CDR2 sequences are SGHTA and FQGNSA. The CDR3 is 12 residues long. V lost 4 bases, J lost 6 bases, and 6 bases lay in between. CDR3 in DNA: TGTGCCAGCAGCTCACTTCCCGGGGAGCTGTTTTTT. Its protein is CASSSLPGELFF.

V is TRBV18 and J is TRBJ2-1; D not certain. V was clipped by 2 bases and J by 12 bases, with 14 bases between them. Germline V CDR1 and CDR2: KGHSH, LQKENI. The CDR3 consists of 13 residues. The CDR3 loop is CASSPETDLGQFF. The CDR3 DNA reads TGTGCCAGCTCACCAGAGACCGATCTAGGGCAGTTCTTC.

V gene TRBV6-1 combines with J gene TRBJ1-1; tentatively, D is TRBD1 (6 bases). The V and J ends lost 4 bases and 0 bases respectively, with 12 bases between them. Germline V gene data show CDR1 as MNHNS and CDR2 as SASEGT. The CDR3 has 15 residues. CDR3 amino acids: CASSVGGQLNTEAFF. The CDR3 coding sequence is TGTGCCAGCAGTGTAGGAGGACAGTTGAACACTGAAGCTTTCTTT.

The rearrangement joins TRBV5-6 to TRBJ1-2; D call uncertain. V dropped 1 base and J dropped 5 bases, with 15 bases sitting between them. The CDR3 is made up of 15 amino acids. CDR1 is SGHDT, CDR2 YYEEEE, per germline. CDR3 region: CASSLRGTEAYGYTF. The CDR3 DNA reads as TGTGCCAGCAGCTTGCGGGGTACTGAGGCGTATGGCTACACCTTC.

The CDR3 is CASSLGPVAGELFF. The CDR3 DNA sequence: TGTGCCAGCAGCTTAGGGCCCGTGGCCGGGGAGCTGTTTTTT. The rearrangement joins TRBV11-2 to TRBJ2-2; no reliable D call. Trimming left V 1 base short and J 6 bases short, with 9 bases between. This CDR3 has 14 amino acids. Germline lookup yields CDR1 SGHAT and CDR2 FQNNGV.

The chain carries TRBV6-1 and TRBJ2-1; a weak D match, TRBD2 (5 bases). The germline V gene has CDR1 MNHNS and CDR2 SASEGT. V dropped 6 bases and J dropped 6 bases, with 18 bases sitting between them. The CDR3 length is 15 residues. The CDR3 sequence: CASRRAAGPINEQFF. CDR3 sequence (DNA): TGTGCCAGCAGGAGAGCGGCAGGTCCCATCAATGAGCAGTTCTTC.

V and J are TRBV19 and TRBJ2-5, with D hard to call. Germline CDR1 LNHDA, CDR2 SQIVND (reference sequence). The CDR3 is 15 residues long. With 1 base removed from V and 0 bases from J, the gap between germline ends came to 9 bases. The CDR3: CASSIGGRYQETQYF. DNA of the CDR3: TGTGCCAGTAGTATAGGAGGACGGTACCAAGAGACCCAGTACTTC.

The chain combines TRBV5-6 with TRBJ1-1; TRBD1 might be the D (6 bases). The V gene's germline CDR1 is SGHDT and CDR2 YYEEEE. V lost 4 bases and J lost 0, with 13 bases in between. CDR3 size: 15 residues. This CDR3 is CASSGIGGLNTEAFF. DNA of the CDR3: TGTGCCAGCAGCGGCATAGGGGGGTTGAACACTGAAGCTTTCTTT.

This clone was seen once. The chain employs TRBV19 and TRBJ1-1; 9 bases align to TRBD1. The length of the CDR3 is 15 residues. Germline trimming cut 3 bases from V and 6 bases from J; bases unmatched to any gene: 8. CDR1 and CDR2 from the germline V gene are LNHDA and SQIVND (reference sequence). CDR3 loop: CASSIPGTGLAEAFF. The CDR3 coding sequence is TGTGCCAGTAGTATTCCCGGGACAGGGTTGGCTGAAGCTTTCTTT.

The rearrangement uses TRBV4-3 and TRBJ1-2, with D maybe TRBD1 (6 bases). V was clipped by 3 bases and J by 4 bases, with 12 bases between them. Germline V lookup: CDR1 LGHNA, CDR2 YSLEER. The CDR3 totals 14 residues. The CDR3 region has the DNA TGCGCCAGCAGCCATTCGGGGGCTGGCTATGGCTACACCTTC. This encodes CASSHSGAGYGYTF.

The chain has TRBV18 and TRBJ2-4, with D perhaps TRBD1 (5 bases). The V end was cut by 3 bases, the J end by 4 bases, with 22 bases between. Germline V lookup: CDR1 KGHSH, CDR2 LQKENI. This CDR3 is built from 18 residues. The CDR3 DNA is TGTGCCAGCTCACCCTTGTCACCCGTCCCTGGGGCTAAAAACATTCAGTACTTC. Its protein is CASSPLSPVPGAKNIQYF.

This chain connects TRBV19 to TRBJ1-1; a possible D gene is TRBD1 (5 bases). In germline, CDR1 is LNHDA, CDR2 SQIVND (reference sequence). V gave up 2 bases and J gave up 1 base, with 5 bases separating them. CDR3 length equals 13 residues. The CDR3 loop is CASSITGNTEAFF. The DNA for the CDR3 is TGTGCCAGTAGTATAACAGGGAACACTGAAGCTTTCTTT.

V and J are TRBV30 and TRBJ2-7; 9 bases are shared with TRBD1. Germline CDR1 is GTSNPN and CDR2 is SVGIG (reference sequence). The CDR3 extends over 12 amino acids. V shed 5 bases and J 3 bases; nucleotides not matched to a gene: 2. As DNA, the CDR3 is TGTGCCTGGGGGACAGGGCTCTACGAGCAGTACTTC. Its protein product is CAWGTGLYEQYF. The full variable domain, in which reference TRBV30 and TRBJ2-7 provide the parts outside the CDR3, is SQTIHQWPATLVQPVGSPLSLECTVEGTSNPNLYWYRQAAGRGLQLLFYSVGIGQISSEVPQNLSASRPQDRQFILSSKKLLLSDSGFYLCAWGTGLYEQYFGPGTRLTVT.

The rearrangement links TRBV9 to TRBJ1-1, with a weak D call TRBD1 (5 bases). The CDR3 length is 15 residues. Looked up from germline, CDR1 is SGDLS and CDR2 is YYNGEE. Trimming pared 0 bases from V and 0 bases from J, leaving 9 bases between. The CDR3 sequence: CASSVDDSMNTEAFF. The CDR3 nucleotides read TGTGCCAGCAGCGTAGATGACAGCATGAACACTGAAGCTTTCTTT.

This clone was counted once. The V and J genes are TRBV5-1 and TRBJ1-1; TRBD1 matches at 7 bases. The CDR3 has 13 residues. Germline trimming cut 5 bases from V and 1 base from J; bases unmatched to any gene: 2. CDR1 SGHRS and CDR2 YFSETQ come from the germline V gene. CDR3 loop: CASRNRGNTEAFF. CDR3 bases: TGCGCCAGCAGAAACAGGGGGAACACTGAAGCTTTCTTT.